This TCR beta chain came from a study of T cell responses to AZD1222 COVID-19 vaccine. Turning to this clone: Its antigen is undetermined.

Overall study results and limits: At baseline, just a handful of AZD1222 recipients tested seropositive. Clonal diversity was possibly underestimated, and the donors were mostly white British, with more females.

V lost 2 bases and J lost 5, with 9 bases in between. CDR3 size: 13 residues. Germline V gene data show CDR1 as MDHEN and CDR2 as SYDVKM. Method: immunoSEQ multiplex PCR; TCRdb's copy keeps in-frame clones and lacks some. The sample includes fewer than 150,000 clones, around nine tenths of them seen just once. This TCR was recovered from an adult who received the AZD1222 COVID-19 vaccine. The source was peripheral blood, collected 28 days after the second AZD1222 dose. The chain has TRBV28 and TRBJ2-5; D is unresolved. Written as DNA, the CDR3 is TGTGCCAGCAGTTTAAGGTCCGGGGAGACCCAGTACTTC. Protein: CASSLRSGETQYF.